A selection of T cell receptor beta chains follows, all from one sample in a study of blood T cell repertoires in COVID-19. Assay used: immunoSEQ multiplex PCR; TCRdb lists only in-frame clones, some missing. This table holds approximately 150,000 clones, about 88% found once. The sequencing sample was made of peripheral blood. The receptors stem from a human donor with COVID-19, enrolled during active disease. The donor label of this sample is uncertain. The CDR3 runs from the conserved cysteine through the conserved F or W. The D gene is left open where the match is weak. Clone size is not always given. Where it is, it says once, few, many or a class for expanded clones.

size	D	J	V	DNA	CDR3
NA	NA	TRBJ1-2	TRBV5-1	TGCGCCAGCAGCCCCCGTGTGGGAGAACGGGGCTACACCTTC	CASSPRVGERGYTF
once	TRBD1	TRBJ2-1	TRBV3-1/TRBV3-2	TGTGCCAGCAGCCAGAGGGACAGGGGGTACAATGAGCAGTTCTTC	CASSQRDRGYNEQFF
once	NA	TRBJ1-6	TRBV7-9	TGTGCCAGCACCCTTGGGGGGGAAAATTCACCCCTCCACTTT	CASTLGGENSPLHF
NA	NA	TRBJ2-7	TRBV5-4	TGTGCCAGCAGCTTGGATCCGAGCTCCTACGAGCAGTACTTC	CASSLDPSSYEQYF
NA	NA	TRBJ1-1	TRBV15	TGTGCCACCAGCGACAAAGGGGTTTTTAGTTTCAGGTTCCGTCGTGAAGCTTTCTTT	CATSDKGVFSFRFRREAFF
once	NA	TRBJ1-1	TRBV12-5	TGTGCTAGTGGTCAATACACGGGAATCATATTT	CASGQYTGIIF
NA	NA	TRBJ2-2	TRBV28	TGTGCCAGCAGGCCCGGCGGAGGGAACACCGGGGAGCTGTTTTTT	CASRPGGGNTGELFF
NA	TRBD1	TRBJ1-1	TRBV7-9	TGTGCCAGCAGCATACAGGGGGCAGGGAACACTGAAGCTTTCTTT	CASSIQGAGNTEAFF
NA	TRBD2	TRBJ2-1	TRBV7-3	TGTGCCAGCAGCCCGTTTTTACTAGCGGGGGGCACCTACAATGAGCAGTTCTTC	CASSPFLLAGGTYNEQFF
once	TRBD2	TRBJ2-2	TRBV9	TGTGCCAGCAGCGTCCGGGTAGCGGGGGGTTTGGGGGAGCTGTTTTTT	CASSVRVAGGLGELFF
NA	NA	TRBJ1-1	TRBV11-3	TGTGCCAGCAGCCTAGACGGGGGGATCCGTAACACTGAAGCTTTCTTT	CASSLDGGIRNTEAFF
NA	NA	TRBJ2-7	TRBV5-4	TGTGCCAGCACCACTAGTGGGCAATATGCCAAGCAGTACTTC	CASTTSGQYAKQYF
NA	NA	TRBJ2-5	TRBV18	TGTGCCAGCTCACCACAGGAGAAAGACCCCTACTTC	CASSPQEKDPYF
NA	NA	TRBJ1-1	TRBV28	TGTGCCAGCAGTTTACCGGGGACACAAAACACTGAAGCTTTCTTT	CASSLPGTQNTEAFF
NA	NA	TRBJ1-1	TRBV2	TGTGCCAGCAGGGGGGGGACTGAAGCTTTCTTT	CASRGGTEAFF
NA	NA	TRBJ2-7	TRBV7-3	TGTGCCAGCAGCTTAACGGAGGGGTACGAGCAGTACTTC	CASSLTEGYEQYF
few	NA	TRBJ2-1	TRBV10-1	TGCGCCAGCAGTGAGTCTAGCGAGGTTCGGTTCTTC	CASSESSEVRFF
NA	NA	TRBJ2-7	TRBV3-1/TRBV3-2	TGTGCCAGCAGCCAAGTTCTCCACGAGCAGTACTTC	CASSQVLHEQYF
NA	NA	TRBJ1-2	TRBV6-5	TGTGCCAGCAGTAAACCAGGGGAAGAAAAAGGCTACACCTTC	CASSKPGEEKGYTF
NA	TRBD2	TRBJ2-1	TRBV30	TGTGCCTGGAGTCTGGGACTAGCGGGAGGCTATGAGCAGTTCTTC	CAWSLGLAGGYEQFF
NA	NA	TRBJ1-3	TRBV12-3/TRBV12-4	TGTGCCAGCAGTCACTTGTCTGGAAACACCATATATTTT	CASSHLSGNTIYF
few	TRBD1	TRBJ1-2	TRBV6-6	TGTGCCAGCCAAGGGACAGGGGCTTCCAGCGCTTATGGCTACACCTTC	CASQGTGASSAYGYTF
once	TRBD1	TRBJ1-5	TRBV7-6	TGTGCCAGCAGCGAGGGACAGGGGAATAGCAATCAGCCCCAGCATTTT	CASSEGQGNSNQPQHF
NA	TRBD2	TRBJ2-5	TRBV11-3	TGTGCCAGCAGCCCAAGACTAGCGGGAGAGTGGGAGACCCAGTACTTC	CASSPRLAGEWETQYF
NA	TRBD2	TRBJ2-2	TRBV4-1	TGCGCCAGCAGCAGACCGACGGGGGGAACCGGGGAGCTGTTTTTT	CASSRPTGGTGELFF
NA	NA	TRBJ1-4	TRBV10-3	TGTGCCATCAGCGCAGGGGTTCCTAATGAAAAACTGTTTTTT	CAISAGVPNEKLFF
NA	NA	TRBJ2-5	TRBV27	TGTGCCAGCAGTTTATGGCGGGGAGAGACCCAGTACTTC	CASSLWRGETQYF
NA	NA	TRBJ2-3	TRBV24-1	TGTGCCACCAGTGGAATCGGGGGGCTGGGCACAGATACGCAGTATTTT	CATSGIGGLGTDTQYF